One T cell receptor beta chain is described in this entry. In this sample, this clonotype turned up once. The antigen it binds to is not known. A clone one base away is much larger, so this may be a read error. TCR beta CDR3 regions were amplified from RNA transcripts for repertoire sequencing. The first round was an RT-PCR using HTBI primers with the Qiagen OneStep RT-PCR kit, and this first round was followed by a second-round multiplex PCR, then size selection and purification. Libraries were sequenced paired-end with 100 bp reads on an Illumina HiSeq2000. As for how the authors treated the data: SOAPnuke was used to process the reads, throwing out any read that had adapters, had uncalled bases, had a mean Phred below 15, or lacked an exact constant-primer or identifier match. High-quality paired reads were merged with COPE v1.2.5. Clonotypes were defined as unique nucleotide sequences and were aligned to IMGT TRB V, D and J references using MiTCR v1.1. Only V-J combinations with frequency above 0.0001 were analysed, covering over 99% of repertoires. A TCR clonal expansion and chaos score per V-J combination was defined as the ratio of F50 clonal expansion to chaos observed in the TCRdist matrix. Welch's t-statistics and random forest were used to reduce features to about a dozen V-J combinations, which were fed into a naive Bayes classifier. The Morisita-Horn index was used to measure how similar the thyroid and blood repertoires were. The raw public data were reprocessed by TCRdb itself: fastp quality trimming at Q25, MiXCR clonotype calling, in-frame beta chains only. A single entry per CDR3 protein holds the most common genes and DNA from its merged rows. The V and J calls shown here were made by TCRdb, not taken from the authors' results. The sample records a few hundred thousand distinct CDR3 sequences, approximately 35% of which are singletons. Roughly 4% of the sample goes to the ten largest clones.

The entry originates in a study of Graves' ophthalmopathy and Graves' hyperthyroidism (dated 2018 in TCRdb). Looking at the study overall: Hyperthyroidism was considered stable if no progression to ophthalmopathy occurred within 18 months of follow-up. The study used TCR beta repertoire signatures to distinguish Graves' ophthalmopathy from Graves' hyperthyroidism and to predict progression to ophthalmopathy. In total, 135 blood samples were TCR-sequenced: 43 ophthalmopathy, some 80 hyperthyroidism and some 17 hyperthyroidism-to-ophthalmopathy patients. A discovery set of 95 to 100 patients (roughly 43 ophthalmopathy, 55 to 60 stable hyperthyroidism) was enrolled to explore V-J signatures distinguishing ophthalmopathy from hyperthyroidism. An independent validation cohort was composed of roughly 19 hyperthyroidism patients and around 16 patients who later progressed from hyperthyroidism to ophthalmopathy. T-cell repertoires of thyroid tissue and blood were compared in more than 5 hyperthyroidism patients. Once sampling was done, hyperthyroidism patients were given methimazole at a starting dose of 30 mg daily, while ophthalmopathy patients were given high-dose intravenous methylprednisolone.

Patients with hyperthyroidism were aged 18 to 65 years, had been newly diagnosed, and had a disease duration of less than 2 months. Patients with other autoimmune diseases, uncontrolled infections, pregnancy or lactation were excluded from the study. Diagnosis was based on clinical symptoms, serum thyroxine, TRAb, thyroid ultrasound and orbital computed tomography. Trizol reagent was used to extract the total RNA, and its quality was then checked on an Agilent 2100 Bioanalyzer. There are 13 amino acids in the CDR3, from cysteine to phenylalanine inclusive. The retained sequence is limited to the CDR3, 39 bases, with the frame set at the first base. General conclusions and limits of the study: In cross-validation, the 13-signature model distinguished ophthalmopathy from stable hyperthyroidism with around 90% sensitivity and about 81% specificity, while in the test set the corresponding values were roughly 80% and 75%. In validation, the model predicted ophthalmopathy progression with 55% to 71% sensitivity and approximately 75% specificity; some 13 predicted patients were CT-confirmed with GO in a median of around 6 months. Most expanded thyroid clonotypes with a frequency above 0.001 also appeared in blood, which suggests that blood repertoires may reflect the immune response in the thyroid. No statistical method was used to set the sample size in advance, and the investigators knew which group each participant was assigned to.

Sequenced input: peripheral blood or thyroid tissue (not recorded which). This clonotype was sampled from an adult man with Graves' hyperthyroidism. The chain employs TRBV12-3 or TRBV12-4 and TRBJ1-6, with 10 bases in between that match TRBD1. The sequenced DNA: TGTGCTAGTGCGGGACAGGGGAATTCACCCCTCCACTTT. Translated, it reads CASAGQGNSPLHF.